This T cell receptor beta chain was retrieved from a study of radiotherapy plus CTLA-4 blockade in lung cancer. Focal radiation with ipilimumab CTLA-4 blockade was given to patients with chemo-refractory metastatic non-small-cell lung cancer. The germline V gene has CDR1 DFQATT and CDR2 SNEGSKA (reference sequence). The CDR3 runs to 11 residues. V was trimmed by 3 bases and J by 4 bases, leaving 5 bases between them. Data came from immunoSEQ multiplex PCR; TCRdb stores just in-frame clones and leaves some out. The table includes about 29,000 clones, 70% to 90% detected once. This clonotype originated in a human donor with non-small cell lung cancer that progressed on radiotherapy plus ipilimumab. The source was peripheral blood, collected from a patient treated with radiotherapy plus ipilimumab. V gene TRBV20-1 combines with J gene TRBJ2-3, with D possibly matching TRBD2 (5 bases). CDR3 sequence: CSASGADTQYF. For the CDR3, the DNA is TGCAGTGCTAGCGGGGCAGATACGCAGTATTTT.